Included here is one T cell receptor beta chain sequence, with context. The protocol was immunoSEQ multiplex PCR, while the TCRdb copy is restricted to in-frame clones and leaves out a portion. The sample shows roughly 2,000,000 clones, around 96% of them seen only once. Trimming stripped 6 bases from V and 7 bases from J, with 15 bases between. This CDR3 spans 13 amino acids. Germline V gene data show CDR1 as LGHNA and CDR2 as YNFKEQ. Naive CD8 cells lacked CD45RO and underwent positive selection for CCR7, leaving out terminally differentiated effector memory CD45RA+ cells. These data originate in a study of shared clonotypes between healthy human individuals.

The sample was naive CD8+ T cells sorted from blood. The genes are TRBV4-2 and TRBJ1-1; perhaps TRBD1 as D (6 bases). The TCR sequence derives from a man aged 18 to 29 in good health. Written as DNA, the CDR3 is TGTGCCAGCAGTCAATCAGGGGAGATTGAAGCTTTCTTT. It specifies CASSQSGEIEAFF.